This entry lists 18 T cell receptor beta chains sequenced from one sample in a study of T cells expressing NK-cell markers. TCRdb reprocessed the 5' RACE reads and reports one entry per CDR3 protein, with no DNA. The sample spans over 200,000 distinct CDR3 sequences; the ten largest clones claim approximately 0.42%. The source material was blood T cells: a sorted CD56 or NKG2C T cell subset, CD4+ or CD8+ T cells, or bulk PBMC T cells (not recorded which). Every receptor here comes from a man aged 18 to 29 in good health.

This sequence joins TRBV12-3 or TRBV12-4 and TRBJ2-2; no DNA is available, so the TRBD2 call from TCRdb remains unchecked. The CDR3 covers 16 residues. Here the CDR3 reads CASSHPGLVNTGELFF.

CDR3 residues: CASSLKSSVRYNEQFF. V gene TRBV7-9 combines with J gene TRBJ2-1. This CDR3 region has 16 residues. Germline V gene data show CDR1 as SEHNR and CDR2 as FQNEAQ (reference sequence).

The V gene is TRBV5-1, the J gene TRBJ2-1; TCRdb lists TRBD2, though no DNA is available to test this call. This CDR3 comprises 17 residues. CDR1 is SGHRS, CDR2 YFSETQ, per germline. CDR3 amino acids: CASSLGVLAGGDNEQFF.

The gene calls are TRBV6-1 and TRBJ2-3; TCRdb lists TRBD1, though no DNA is available to test this call. The length of the CDR3 is 16 residues. Germline values: CDR1 MNHNS, CDR2 SASEGT. CDR3 loop: CASSRPGTGISDTQYF.

This chain uses TRBV3-1 with TRBJ2-1; TCRdb selects TRBD2, and the lack of DNA leaves this call unchecked. This CDR3 contains 15 residues. The germline V gene encodes CDR1 LGHDT and CDR2 YNNKEL (reference sequence). CDR3 amino acids: CASSPQAGGYNEQFF.

V is TRBV7-6 and J is TRBJ1-3. Germline V gene lookup returns CDR1 SGHVS and CDR2 FNYEAQ. This CDR3 is built from 15 residues. CDR3 region: CASSSVDGSGNTIYF.

This chain connects TRBV7-9 to TRBJ2-1; TCRdb's D call of TRBD1 is untestable without DNA. CDR3 length: 18 amino acids. Per the germline V gene, CDR1 is SEHNR and CDR2 is FQNEAQ (reference sequence). CDR3 protein: CASSFVRGPELENNEQFF.

This chain joins TRBV29-1 and TRBJ2-5; lacking DNA, the TRBD1 call made by TCRdb goes unchecked. This CDR3 region has 13 residues. Germline V gives CDR1 SQVTM, CDR2 ANQGSEA. The CDR3 loop is CSVGRGYQETQYF.

The gene calls are TRBV24-1 and TRBJ2-6; the TCRdb D gene call, TRBD2, has no DNA to confirm it. CDR3 size: 16 residues. The V gene's germline CDR1 is KGHDR and CDR2 SFDVKD. The CDR3 is CATSDPDGRWANVLTF.

V usage is TRBV5-1 and J usage is TRBJ1-3; there is no DNA to check the TCRdb D call of TRBD1. This CDR3 is 15 amino acids long. Per the germline V gene, CDR1 is SGHRS and CDR2 is YFSETQ. The CDR3 spells CASSLSSGAGNTIYF.

The genes are TRBV28 and TRBJ1-5; without DNA, the TCRdb call of TRBD1 cannot be checked. CDR1 and CDR2 (germline): MDHEN, SYDVKM. The CDR3 contains 14 residues. The CDR3 here is CASSSDSINQPQHF.

The V and J genes are TRBV11-2 and TRBJ2-1; absent DNA, TCRdb's TRBD2 call cannot be checked. Germline-derived CDR1 and CDR2 are SGHAT and FQNNGV. The CDR3 is made up of 17 amino acids. This CDR3 is CASSIRTSGTLHNEQFF.

V gene TRBV6-2 or TRBV6-3 combines with J gene TRBJ2-1; TCRdb's D call, TRBD2, is unchecked because there is no DNA. The CDR3 runs to 15 residues. The germline gives CDR1 MNHEY, CDR2 SVGEGT. The CDR3 region is CASSSGTSGSNEQFF.

The chain joins TRBV10-3 to TRBJ2-1; TCRdb calls TRBD2, which cannot be checked without DNA. CDR1 is ENHRY and CDR2 is SYGVKD in the germline V gene. This CDR3 has 14 amino acids. This CDR3 is CAISRGLANNEQFF.

The chain is built from TRBV6-5 and TRBJ2-1. Germline CDR1 is MNHEY and CDR2 is SVGAGI. The CDR3 is made up of 14 amino acids. The CDR3 sequence: CASSYSTGLLEQFF.

The chain couples TRBV5-1 to TRBJ2-3; TCRdb's assignment of TRBD1 cannot be checked, as there is no DNA. In germline, CDR1 is SGHRS, CDR2 YFSETQ. The CDR3 has 16 residues. CDR3 loop: CASSLTTVLSTDTQYF.

The chain joins TRBV29-1 to TRBJ2-1; the TCRdb D gene call, TRBD2, has no DNA to confirm it. The CDR3 sequence is 15 residues long. Germline assignment: CDR1 SQVTM and CDR2 ANQGSEA. This CDR3 is CSAPAGLTINNEQFF.

The gene calls are TRBV20-1 and TRBJ2-5; with no DNA, the TCRdb D assignment of TRBD2 cannot be verified. The CDR3 runs 13 residues. Germline assignment: CDR1 DFQATT and CDR2 SNEGSKA (reference sequence). This CDR3 is CSVFLAEKETQYF.